The 5 T cell receptor beta chains below come from one sample, sequenced in a study of shared clonotypes between healthy human individuals (dated by TCRdb to 2020 to 2021). Library preparation was by the immunoSEQ multiplex PCR assay. Entries here come from immuneACCESS through TCRdb and include only in-frame sequences with V and J called. Some clones fail to appear in such tables; in the studies checked, an unresolved V gene covers under half of the shortfall, and the cause of the remainder is unknown. The sample table contains roughly 1 million clones; only one count was recorded for roughly 74% of them. The ten largest clones capture about 0.52% of the sample. The sequenced sample was memory CD4+ T cells from PBMCs. The cell subset or site label for this specimen denotes: CD45RA-negative fraction. The source is a young man in good health. Some clones in this sample may be carry-over from other donors' samples.

The rearrangement joins TRBV5-1 to TRBJ1-2; D is ambiguous. The length of the CDR3 is 13 residues. Trimming removed 0 bases from V and 7 bases from J, with 10 bases in between. The germline V gene has CDR1 SGHRS and CDR2 YFSETQ. In DNA, the CDR3 is TGCGCCAGCAGCTTGGCCCTGAAGCTTGGCTACACCTTC. This codes for CASSLALKLGYTF.

Points on this clone: The same CDR3 can be traced to other DNA sequences in this sample. The chain combines TRBV5-1 with TRBJ2-2; D is tentatively TRBD1 or TRBD2 (5 bases each). Germline assignment: CDR1 SGHRS and CDR2 YFSETQ. The CDR3 consists of 15 residues. The V gene lost 4 bases and the J gene lost 0 bases, with 10 bases spanning the gap. The CDR3 here is CASSPGTANTGELFF. The CDR3 DNA follows: TGCGCCAGCAGCCCTGGGACGGCGAACACCGGGGAGCTGTTTTTT.

This clone was detected many times. The chain uses TRBV5-1 and TRBJ2-3, with D perhaps matching TRBD2 (5 bases). The CDR3 runs to 16 residues. The germline gives CDR1 SGHRS, CDR2 YFSETQ. The V and J ends lost 0 bases and 1 base respectively, with 12 bases between them. The CDR3 here is CASSLVLAVRTDTQYF. CDR3 nucleotide sequence: TGCGCCAGCAGCTTGGTTCTAGCTGTCCGCACAGATACGCAGTATTTT.

Of note for this clone: Within the sample, other DNA sequences also encode this same CDR3. The chain has TRBV6-5 and TRBJ2-5; D gene ambiguous. This CDR3 region has 11 residues. Germline CDR1 reads MNHEY; CDR2 reads SVGAGI. V was clipped by 2 bases and J by 6 bases, with 4 bases between them. The CDR3 loop is CASSYRQTQYF. The CDR3 DNA sequence: TGTGCCAGCAGTTACAGACAGACCCAGTACTTC.

The V call is TRBV7-2, the J call TRBJ2-7, with D perhaps matching TRBD1 (5 bases). Germline V gene sequence: CDR1 SGHTA, CDR2 FQGNSA. This CDR3 spans 14 amino acids. Trimming removed 4 bases at V and 3 bases at J, with 13 bases between. The CDR3 loop reads CASSYGAGFYEQYF. The DNA for the CDR3 is TGTGCCAGCAGCTACGGCGCAGGGTTCTACGAGCAGTACTTC.